This T cell receptor beta chain was identified in a study of blood T cell repertoires in COVID-19 (dated by TCRdb to 2018 to 2021). Study-wide context: Samples from collaborators originated in the United States, Italy and Spain and spanned both the acute and convalescent phases of COVID-19. Where available, HLA class I and class II types were taken from metadata supplied by the sample provider and were not determined by assay-based typing. The material from the prospective study consisted of cDNA or gDNA derived from T cells, B-cell-depleted T cells, or PBMCs. Nearly every sample came with metadata listing a de-identified subject ID, COVID-19 status, age in years and sex. Samples were obtained from the ongoing ImmuneRACE study (first 160 participants) and from 1,200 or so subjects provided by 6 global collaborators. Subjects who had been exposed to COVID-19, were actively infected with it, or had recovered from it provided the deeply sampled blood TCRbeta repertoires that made up the dataset. The repertoires were made available in a free public database intended to serve as a resource for research on the immune response to SARS-CoV-2. Study-wide findings and limitations: The quantity of clinical and demographic metadata differed by source and by participant and was supplied without curation.

The collaborating institutions used their own protocols to collect whole blood in K2EDTA tubes. For TCRbeta analysis, collaborators shipped samples as frozen whole blood, isolated PBMCs, or DNA extracted from either of those sample types. Reading from cysteine to phenylalanine, the CDR3 counts 14 amino acids. Here the CDR3 DNA is all that survives: 42 bases in frame from base 1. Based on the germline V gene, the CDR1 and CDR2 sequences are SGHVS and FQNEAQ. The V end loses 0 bases and the J end loses 2 bases, and a stretch of 8 bases separates them. This clone was observed once. It has no known antigen specificity. Within one base of it there is no much larger clone, and no base qualities were kept. The immunoSEQ Assay, a bias-controlled multiplex PCR, was used to amplify TCRbeta CDR3 regions from genomic DNA. Per the authors' processing: The number of nucleated cells in each sample was estimated by amplification of reference gene primers within the assay. To quantify the absolute abundance of each unique TCRbeta CDR3 rearrangement, sequence reads were collapsed and filtered. For each sample, productive Simpson clonality was calculated by taking the square root of Simpson's diversity index across productive rearrangements. The clones in this table, taken by TCRdb from immuneACCESS, are in-frame only. Not every clone is retained; where verified, under half of the shortfall comes from an unresolved V gene, and the cause of the rest is unknown. V and J calls and clone size are copied from that table; D and trimming were computed from the DNA. The sample table records some 25,000 clones; roughly 92% of these occur just once. The ten largest clones capture 2.1% of the sample.

The source of this sequence is a human donor in a cohort sampled during active COVID-19. The sequence is built from TRBV7-8 and TRBJ2-7; the D gene is perhaps TRBD2, on 6 matching bases. What was sequenced was peripheral blood. The DNA sequence reads TGTGCCAGCAGCTTAGCGGGAGGACCCTACGAGCAGTACTTC. This is translated as CASSLAGGPYEQYF.